The sequence of this T cell receptor (beta chain) was determined in a study of cytomegalovirus exposure and HLA in healthy donors. These donors, healthy bone marrow donors, were studied. PCR used 60 Vbeta primers and 13 Jbeta primers. Libraries were prepared by immunoSEQ multiplex PCR; TCRdb keeps only in-frame clonotypes and omits some of them. This table has some 150,000 clones, around 74% appearing once. Of note for this clone: Antigen specificity is unknown.

Whole-study findings and limits: Researchers reported that a few CMV-associated chains were confirmed in vitro as CMV antigen-specific.

Sequencing input: PBMCs. This TCR derives from a female donor in good health and CMV-seronegative.

CDR3 protein: CASSKTGRGNEQFF. Here the CDR3 DNA reads TGTGCCAGCAGTAAAACAGGCCGAGGCAATGAGCAGTTCTTC. The V and J genes are TRBV7-7 and TRBJ2-1; D is possibly TRBD1 (5 bases). CDR3 length: 14 residues. Germline V lookup: CDR1 SSHAT, CDR2 FNYEAQ (reference sequence). V was cut by 6 bases and J by 6 bases, with 15 bases left in between. Full variable domain (outside the CDR3, taken from reference TRBV7-7 and TRBJ2-1): GAGVSQSPRYKVTKRGQDVTLRCDPISSHATLYWYQQALGQGPEFLTYFNYEAQPDKSGLPSDRFSAERPEGSISTLTIQRTEQRDSAMYRCASSKTGRGNEQFFGPGTRLTVL.